These 27 T cell receptor beta chains came from one sample sequenced in a study of T-cell memory formation after mild COVID-19. From the 5' RACE reads, TCRdb called clonotypes with MiXCR, one entry per CDR3 protein. The table includes roughly 600,000 distinct CDR3 sequences, more than 15% detected once. Sequenced material: PBMCs or a T cell subset sorted from them (not recorded which). The receptors shown here come from an adult woman who had mild COVID-19 (a few samples of this study predate the infection). Cell type and time point are not known.

This clonotype was picked up a small number of times. The chain is built from TRBV20-1 and TRBJ2-3; no firm D call. V was trimmed by 2 bases and J by 6 bases, leaving 6 bases between them. Germline CDR1 is DFQATT and CDR2 is SNEGSKA (reference sequence). The CDR3 loop spans 11 amino acids. CDR3: CSARPHDTQYF. In nucleotides, the CDR3 is TGCAGTGCTAGACCCCACGATACGCAGTATTTT.

This clonotype was seen a handful of times. V usage is TRBV7-9 and J usage is TRBJ1-5; unclear D gene. The length of the CDR3 is 15 residues. V shed 1 base and J shed 6 bases, with 13 bases lying between them. CDR1 and CDR2 (germline): SEHNR, FQNEAQ (reference sequence). The CDR3 DNA sequence: TGTGCCAGCAGCTTAGGGGATGTGGGTGGTCAGCCCCAGCATTTT. It specifies CASSLGDVGGQPQHF.

With respect to this clonotype: Germline is not matched at one junction end, which may reflect a read error. The J gene is TRBJ2-3, the V gene TRBV7-6; D tentatively reads TRBD1 or TRBD2 (5 bases each). The CDR3 sequence is 18 residues long. In germline, CDR1 is SGHVS, CDR2 FNYEAQ. The CDR3 here is CASSLAPTELSSTDTKYF. CDR3 coding DNA: TGTGCCAGCAGCTTAGCCCCGACAGAGCTTTCTAGCACAGATACGAAGTATTTT.

This chain connects TRBV20-1 to TRBJ1-1; TRBD1 matches 10 bases. The CDR3 sequence is 16 residues long. Trimming at V came to 0 bases and at J to 5 bases, leaving 9 bases not matched to a gene. Germline-derived CDR1 and CDR2 are DFQATT and SNEGSKA (reference sequence). The CDR3 is CSARDPGTGVETEAFF. In nucleotides, the CDR3 is TGCAGTGCTAGAGATCCAGGGACAGGGGTTGAAACTGAAGCTTTCTTT.

In its sample, this clonotype was seen a few times. The chain joins TRBV7-3 to TRBJ1-2; 7 nucleotides match TRBD1. The V segment lost 5 bases and the J segment 5 bases; nucleotides outside the gene matches: 11. The germline V gene has CDR1 SGHTA and CDR2 FQGTGA. The CDR3 contains 15 residues. The CDR3 nucleotides are TGTGCCAGCAGCAGACCCGGGACAGCTTCATATGGCTACACCTTC. Protein: CASSRPGTASYGYTF.

The J gene is TRBJ2-4, the V gene TRBV7-9, with D possibly matching TRBD1 (6 bases). CDR3 size: 14 residues. Trimming left V 5 bases short and J 4 bases short, with 12 bases between. Looked up from germline, CDR1 is SEHNR and CDR2 is FQNEAQ (reference sequence). CDR3 region: CASSAGQKKNIQYF. The CDR3 nucleotides are TGTGCCAGCAGCGCCGGACAGAAGAAAAACATTCAGTACTTC.

The chain has TRBV24-1 and TRBJ2-3, with TRBD2 as a possible D gene (5 bases). Trimming took 6 bases from V and 3 from J, leaving 15 bases between them. Germline V gene data show CDR1 as KGHDR and CDR2 as SFDVKD. This CDR3 is built from 15 residues. The chain's CDR3 is CATSPNRRQTDTQYF. As DNA, the CDR3 is TGTGCCACCAGTCCCAATAGGAGGCAGACAGATACGCAGTATTTT.

This clonotype was observed once. The rearrangement uses TRBV10-3 and TRBJ2-7, with 9 bases fitting TRBD1. J was trimmed by 5 bases and V by 4 bases; bases with no gene match: 9. The CDR3 length is 15 residues. Germline assignment: CDR1 ENHRY and CDR2 SYGVKD. CDR3 nucleotides: TGTGCCATCAGTGTCAGGGGGGACAGGGCTGACGAGCAGTACTTC. The encoded protein is CAISVRGDRADEQYF.

This clonotype was detected ten times or more. The chain is built from TRBV11-2 and TRBJ1-5; 9 bases align to TRBD1. V was clipped by 5 bases and J by 4 bases; unmatched bases: 6. CDR1 SGHAT and CDR2 FQNNGV come from the germline V gene. This CDR3 comprises 15 residues. Here the CDR3 reads CASSLDRGGNQPQHF. CDR3 bases: TGTGCCAGCAGCCTCGACAGGGGGGGAAATCAGCCCCAGCATTTT. Full variable domain (remainder filled in from reference TRBV11-2 and TRBJ1-5): EAGVAQSPRYKIIEKRQSVAFWCNPISGHATLYWYQQILGQGPKLLIQFQNNGVVDDSQLPKDRFSAERLKGVDSTLKIQPAKLEDSAVYLCASSLDRGGNQPQHFGDGTRLSIL.

A few counts support this clonotype. This chain's CDR3 is CASSQPTGNGKLFF. The CDR3 nucleotides read TGCGCCAGCAGCCAACCCACAGGGAACGGAAAACTGTTTTTT. The chain joins TRBV4-3 to TRBJ1-4, with D tentatively TRBD1 (6 bases). CDR3 length equals 14 residues. CDR1 is LGHNA, CDR2 YSLEER, per germline. Deletions cut 2 bases from V and 10 bases from J, with 14 bases between.

The genes are TRBV14 and TRBJ2-7; D possibly corresponds to TRBD2 (6 bases). Germline V lookup: CDR1 SGHDN, CDR2 FVKESK. The CDR3 is 15 amino acids. The V gene lost 0 bases and the J gene lost 2 bases, with 11 bases spanning the gap. The CDR3 spells CASSQEGGSAYEQYF. The DNA for the CDR3 is TGTGCCAGCAGCCAAGAGGGAGGCAGCGCCTACGAGCAGTACTTC.

V is TRBV3-1 and J is TRBJ1-1; no firm D call. The CDR3 loop spans 14 amino acids. V gave up 5 bases and J gave up 2 bases, with 12 bases separating them. Germline V gives CDR1 LGHDT, CDR2 YNNKEL (reference sequence). CDR3 in amino acids: CASSTTDANTEAFF. Here the CDR3 DNA reads TGTGCCAGCAGCACTACAGACGCTAACACTGAAGCTTTCTTT.

This clonotype was picked up many times. The genes are TRBV3-1 and TRBJ2-7, with 15 bases lining up with TRBD2. The CDR3 is 17 residues long. With 4 bases clipped from V and 3 bases from J, the junction kept 7 bases outside the gene matches. The germline V gene has CDR1 LGHDT and CDR2 YNNKEL (reference sequence). This CDR3 is CASSPRTSGRALYEQYF. CDR3 nucleotide sequence: TGTGCCAGCAGCCCCCGGACTAGCGGGAGGGCCCTCTACGAGCAGTACTTC.

The chain joins TRBV28 to TRBJ2-5; no reliable D call. V lost 7 bases and J lost 2, with 11 bases in between. Germline CDR1 MDHEN, CDR2 SYDVKM. The CDR3 has 13 residues. Written as DNA, the CDR3 is TGTGCCAGCAATAATGAGTTGCAAGAGACCCAGTACTTC. Translated, it gives CASNNELQETQYF.

The chain recombines TRBV29-1 with TRBJ1-1, with D perhaps TRBD1 (6 bases). CDR1 SQVTM and CDR2 ANQGSEA come from the germline V gene. V was pared by 6 bases and J by 9 bases, with 14 bases between. The CDR3 totals 11 residues. CDR3 protein: CSVRQVEKAFF. CDR3 nucleotides: TGCAGCGTGAGACAGGTAGAGAAAGCTTTCTTT.

The V gene is TRBV5-1, the J gene TRBJ2-1, with TRBD2 matching over 8 bases. The CDR3 is 16 amino acids. The V gene end was trimmed by 4 bases and the J gene end by 0 bases; junction bases not matched to a gene: 6. Germline CDR1 is SGHRS and CDR2 is YFSETQ. This CDR3 reads CASSKTSDLSYNEQFF. The CDR3 DNA follows: TGCGCCAGCAGCAAGACTAGCGACCTCTCCTACAATGAGCAGTTCTTC. The full variable domain, rest sourced from reference TRBV5-1 and TRBJ2-1, is KAGVTQTPRYLIKTRGQQVTLSCSPISGHRSVSWYQQTPGQGLQFLFEYFSETQRNKGNFPGRFSGRQFSNSRSEMNVSTLELGDSALYLCASSKTSDLSYNEQFFGPGTRLTVL.

This clonotype was counted between two and nine times. The chain combines TRBV7-6 with TRBJ1-2; 12 positions match TRBD1. V gave up 5 bases and J gave up 4 bases; unmatched junction bases: 5. The germline V gene has CDR1 SGHVS and CDR2 FNYEAQ. CDR3 size: 15 residues. The CDR3: CASSPGTGGVYGYTF. DNA for the CDR3: TGTGCCAGCAGCCCGGGGACAGGGGGCGTCTATGGCTACACCTTC.

V gene TRBV12-3 or TRBV12-4 combines with J gene TRBJ2-7; D not resolved. This CDR3 is 14 amino acids long. The V gene lost 2 bases and the J gene lost 6 bases, with 14 bases spanning the gap. This CDR3 is CASSLIDGPGEQYF. In DNA, the CDR3 is TGTGCCAGCAGTTTAATAGACGGACCAGGCGAGCAGTACTTC.

This sequence joins TRBV24-1 and TRBJ2-1; TRBD1 agrees at 8 bases. Per the germline V gene, CDR1 is KGHDR and CDR2 is SFDVKD. V shed 7 bases, J shed 7 bases, and the junction held 11 bases outside the gene matches. This CDR3 contains 15 residues. For the CDR3, the DNA is TGTGCCACCAGCCCGAACTCGGGACAGGTGAATGAGCAGTTCTTC. Amino acids: CATSPNSGQVNEQFF.

This clonotype has just a few counts. The chain employs TRBV7-8 and TRBJ2-2; D gene unclear. Germline CDR1 is SGHVS and CDR2 is FQNEAQ. Trimming cost V 5 bases and J 2 bases, with 15 bases left between them. This CDR3 region has 16 residues. CDR3 DNA: TGTGCCAGCAGCATTGAGCGTATCGGAAACACCGGGGAGCTGTTTTTT. Translated: CASSIERIGNTGELFF.

This clonotype was observed a handful of times. As DNA, the CDR3 is TGTGCCAGCAGTGAGACTAGCCTTGGCACAGATACGCAGTATTTT. Protein product: CASSETSLGTDTQYF. The rearrangement uses TRBV2 and TRBJ2-3; 7 nucleotides line up with TRBD2. The germline V gene has CDR1 SNHLY and CDR2 FYNNEI. The trim removed 3 bases at V and 1 base at J, leaving 4 bases unmatched. The CDR3 extends over 15 amino acids.

This clonotype was seen more than once but under ten times. The V gene is TRBV5-1, the J gene TRBJ1-1; 7 bases line up with TRBD1. The CDR3 is 18 residues long. J gave up 1 base and V 0 bases, and 12 bases lay outside the gene matches. Germline CDR1 is SGHRS and CDR2 is YFSETQ. In DNA, the CDR3 is TGCGCCAGCAGCTTGGAGGGGACAGCCAATTATGGGAACACTGAAGCTTTCTTT. Amino acids: CASSLEGTANYGNTEAFF.

This clonotype was counted a few times. The genes are TRBV20-1 and TRBJ2-3; 12 bases map to TRBD2. J gave up 3 bases and V 2 bases, and 3 bases lay outside the gene matches. Germline values: CDR1 DFQATT, CDR2 SNEGSKA (reference sequence). The CDR3 has 15 residues. The CDR3, as DNA: TGCAGTGCTAGACCCCTAGCGGGAGGGACAGATACGCAGTATTTT. It specifies CSARPLAGGTDTQYF.

As DNA, the CDR3 is TGTGCCAGCCGCGATTATAGCGGGCGCCACTCCTACAATGAGCAGTTCTTC. Translated: CASRDYSGRHSYNEQFF. This chain uses TRBV5-6 with TRBJ2-1; 7 positions match TRBD2. CDR1 and CDR2 from the germline V gene are SGHDT and YYEEEE. The length of the CDR3 is 17 residues. V shed 7 bases and J 0 bases; nucleotides not matched to a gene: 13.

The chain joins TRBV6-1 to TRBJ2-5; either TRBD1 or TRBD2 may fit D (5 bases each). This CDR3 spans 14 amino acids. V lost 3 bases and J lost 0, with 8 bases in between. Germline CDR1 and CDR2: MNHNS and SASEGT. In nucleotides, the CDR3 is TGTGCCAGCAGTGATTGGGGGTACCAAGAGACCCAGTACTTC. The encoded protein is CASSDWGYQETQYF.

There are many counts of this clonotype. This chain connects TRBV5-1 to TRBJ2-7; D may match TRBD1 or TRBD2 (5 bases each). CDR1 is SGHRS, CDR2 YFSETQ, per germline. Trimming removed 0 bases from V and 2 bases from J, with 9 bases in between. This CDR3 spans 14 amino acids. CDR3 loop: CASSLATGPYEQYF. CDR3 bases: TGCGCCAGCAGCTTGGCCACGGGGCCCTACGAGCAGTACTTC.

The V gene is TRBV5-1, the J gene TRBJ1-2; no reliable D call. Trimming took off 0 bases at V and 4 bases at J, with 10 bases between the two ends. The germline V gene encodes CDR1 SGHRS and CDR2 YFSETQ. The CDR3 totals 14 residues. CDR3: CASSLGVESYGYTF. Written as DNA, the CDR3 is TGCGCCAGCAGCTTGGGGGTTGAAAGCTATGGCTACACCTTC. Full variable domain (missing parts from reference TRBV5-1 and TRBJ1-2): KAGVTQTPRYLIKTRGQQVTLSCSPISGHRSVSWYQQTPGQGLQFLFEYFSETQRNKGNFPGRFSGRQFSNSRSEMNVSTLELGDSALYLCASSLGVESYGYTFGSGTRLTVV.